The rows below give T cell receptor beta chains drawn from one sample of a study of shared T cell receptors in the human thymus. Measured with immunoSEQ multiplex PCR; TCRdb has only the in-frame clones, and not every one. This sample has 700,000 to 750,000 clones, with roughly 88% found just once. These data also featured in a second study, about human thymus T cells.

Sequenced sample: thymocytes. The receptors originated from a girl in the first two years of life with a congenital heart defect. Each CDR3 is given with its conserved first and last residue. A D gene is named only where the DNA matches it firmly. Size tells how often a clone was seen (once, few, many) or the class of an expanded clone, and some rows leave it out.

TGTGCCAGCAGCTTGTACAGGGGATTGAACAATGGCTACACCTTC | CASSLYRGLNNGYTF | TRBJ1-2 | TRBV7-6 | NA | TRBD1
TGTGCCAGCAGCCCGGGGGTACGCTTCTCTGGGGCCAACGTCCTGACTTTC | CASSPGVRFSGANVLTF | TRBJ2-6 | TRBV14 | NA | NA
TGTGCCAGCAGTGAATATACAGGGACCAGCTCCTATAATTCACCCCTCCACTTT | CASSEYTGTSSYNSPLHF | TRBJ1-6 | TRBV25-1 | NA | NA
TGTGCCAGCAGGAACCGGGACAGGTCATACGAGCAGTACTTC | CASRNRDRSYEQYF | TRBJ2-7 | TRBV6-5 | NA | TRBD1
TGTGCCAGCAGGACGGGGGTGGGATCAGAAGCTTTCTTT | CASRTGVGSEAFF | TRBJ1-1 | TRBV19 | NA | NA
TGTGCCAGCAGTGAAGAAGCGGAGGAGGCCCGGGACTACGAGCAGTACTTC | CASSEEAEEARDYEQYF | TRBJ2-7 | TRBV2 | NA | NA
TGCGCCAGCAGCTTCTCCAGAATCGGGTTAAGGGCCAAAAACATTCAGTACTTC | CASSFSRIGLRAKNIQYF | TRBJ2-4 | TRBV5-1 | NA | NA
TGTGCCGGCGGGGACAGAAGCTACGAGCAGTACTTC | CAGGDRSYEQYF | TRBJ2-7 | TRBV28 | NA | NA
TGTGCCAGCATCCCTGAGGCTGCTGATTCCTACGAGCAGTACTTC | CASIPEAADSYEQYF | TRBJ2-7 | TRBV18 | NA | NA
TGCGCCAGCAGCTTGGCACCTAAGGACAGAGATGAAAAACTGTTTTTT | CASSLAPKDRDEKLFF | TRBJ1-4 | TRBV5-1 | NA | NA
TGTGCCAGCAGTGATAGAGCTAGCTCCTATAATTCACCCCTCCACTTT | CASSDRASSYNSPLHF | TRBJ1-6 | TRBV2 | NA | NA
TGTGCCAGCAGTGAAGGTGGGGGGACTCCATCCTACGAGCAGTACTTC | CASSEGGGTPSYEQYF | TRBJ2-7 | TRBV2 | NA | NA
TGCGCCAGCAGCTTCCGGGACAGGGACTTCGGCACTGAAGCTTTCTTT | CASSFRDRDFGTEAFF | TRBJ1-1 | TRBV5-1 | few | TRBD1
TGTGCCACCAGCAGAGTATGGCCGGGGCGGTATAGCGGGGAATACACCGGGGAGCTGTTTTTT | CATSRVWPGRYSGEYTGELFF | TRBJ2-2 | TRBV15 | NA | TRBD2
TGTGCCAGCAGTGAGGCGGACAGGGAGCAGGCGTCCTACGAGCAGTACTTC | CASSEADREQASYEQYF | TRBJ2-7 | TRBV2 | NA | TRBD1
TGCGCCAGCAGCTTGGACCATCGGGAAGGGGGAAACACTGAAGCTTTCTTT | CASSLDHREGGNTEAFF | TRBJ1-1 | TRBV5-1 | few | NA
TGTGCCAAAATTACCCGGGAGCTTAATTCACCCCTCCACTTT | CAKITRELNSPLHF | TRBJ1-6 | TRBV6-1 | NA | NA
TGTGCCAGCAGCTTAGGTTACAGGGGGCGTGAAGAGACCCAGTACTTC | CASSLGYRGREETQYF | TRBJ2-5 | TRBV7-6 | NA | TRBD1
TGCAGCGCCCCCATGGGGCCGAACACTGAAGCTTTCTTT | CSAPMGPNTEAFF | TRBJ1-1 | TRBV29-1 | NA | NA
TGTGCCAGCAGTGGAATGCCAGGGACAGCAGATAATGAAAAACTGTTTTTT | CASSGMPGTADNEKLFF | TRBJ1-4 | TRBV27 | NA | TRBD1
TGTGCCACCAGCTGGGGACAGGGAAGCGAGCAGTACTTC | CATSWGQGSEQYF | TRBJ2-7 | TRBV15 | NA | TRBD1
TGTGCCAGCAGCTCCGGGACAGGGATCTATGGCTACACCTTC | CASSSGTGIYGYTF | TRBJ1-2 | TRBV5-4 | NA | TRBD1
TGTGCCAGCAGCCCAAACGGGACCTACAATGAGCAGTTCTTC | CASSPNGTYNEQFF | TRBJ2-1 | TRBV11-2 | few | NA